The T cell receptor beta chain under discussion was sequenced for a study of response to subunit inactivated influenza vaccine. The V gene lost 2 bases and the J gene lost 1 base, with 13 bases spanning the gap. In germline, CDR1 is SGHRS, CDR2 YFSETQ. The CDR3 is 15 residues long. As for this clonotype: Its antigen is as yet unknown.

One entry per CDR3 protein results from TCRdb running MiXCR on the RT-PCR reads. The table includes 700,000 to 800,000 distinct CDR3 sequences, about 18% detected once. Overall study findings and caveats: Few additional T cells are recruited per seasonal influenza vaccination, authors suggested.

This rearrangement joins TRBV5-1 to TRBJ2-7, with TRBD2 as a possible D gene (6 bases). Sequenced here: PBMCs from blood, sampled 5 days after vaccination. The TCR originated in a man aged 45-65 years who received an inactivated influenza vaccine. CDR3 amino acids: CASSLGGGESYEQYF. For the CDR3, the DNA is TGCGCCAGCAGCTTAGGCGGCGGGGAGTCCTACGAGCAGTACTTC.